The present entry profiles one TCR beta chain with its context. The germline CDR1 and CDR2 sequences are SGHRS and YFSETQ. There are 19 residues in the CDR3. The junction had 12 bases not matched to a gene; V was cut back by 1 base and J by 0 bases. Per the authors' pipeline: Estimated nucleated cell counts came from reference gene primer amplification. Profiling relied on immunoSEQ multiplex PCR, and the TCRdb table lists in-frame clones only, not all of them. V and J calls and clone size come straight from that table; D and trimming were deduced from the DNA. Among some 300,000 clones listed, over 80% were seen once. This sample stems from a study of blood T cell repertoires in COVID-19. Study summary: Sites across the United States, Italy and Spain contributed samples from acute and convalescent COVID-19.

Seattle researchers signed up patients amid active infection and tracked them longitudinally. The chain carries TRBV5-1 and TRBJ2-2; the match to TRBD2 covers 7 bases. Sequenced material: peripheral blood. This TCR was recovered from a woman aged 45-59 years with COVID-19, enrolled during active disease. The CDR3 loop reads CASSLSPWLAEANTGELFF. In nucleotides, the CDR3 is TGCGCCAGCAGCTTGAGCCCTTGGCTAGCGGAAGCGAACACCGGGGAGCTGTTTTTT.